This entry describes one T cell receptor (beta chain). Its antigen is not known. The data are from a study of vaccination and CD4 T cells after COVID-19. The overall study: Comprising six males and four females, the convalescent participants counted two Hispanic individuals among them. Findings of the study overall: A nonsignificant rise from roughly 22 to 38 was seen in the median number of SARS-CoV-2-reactive clonotypes.

Time point of the sample: late sampling 161 to 241 days after vaccination in a few convalescent patients. The treatment is: approximately 11-day PBMC culture with coronavirus spike peptide pools or control peptides (ViraFEST assay). Following culture for more than nine days, CD4+ T cells were isolated by negative selection. Germline lookup yields CDR1 SNHLY and CDR2 FYNNEI. Trimming removed 1 base from V and 0 bases from J, with 9 bases in between. The CDR3 is 15 amino acids. At the Johns Hopkins FTIC core, DNA taken from cultured CD4+ T cells was sequenced by way of the Oncomine TCR Beta short-read assay. TCRdb independently ran MiXCR on the PCR reads; one entry per CDR3 protein. The sample includes 20,000 to 25,000 distinct CDR3 sequences, 46% of them seen just once.

The specimen was CD4+ T cells from blood, cultured in vitro, collected about 7 months after SARS-CoV-2 vaccination. The chain employs TRBV2 and TRBJ1-2, with D unclear. The sequence came from a human donor who had recovered from COVID-19. CDR3 sequence reads: CASSEGRGANYGYTF. DNA of the CDR3: TGTGCCAGCAGTGAAGGTCGTGGGGCTAACTATGGCTACACCTTC.